This T cell receptor beta chain derives from a study of regulatory T cells in long-lasting Graves disease. Study information: Recently diagnosed Graves' patients had received antithyroid drugs for under 3 months.

Overall study results and limits: Having few samples may have compromised the accuracy. TCR diversity was lower in persistent than newly diagnosed Graves' disease.

Details on this clonotype: Its matching antigen is unknown.

Documented time point: newly diagnosed GD, antithyroid drugs for less than 3 months. The TCR library used RNA extracted from PBMCs. V dropped 6 bases and J dropped 6; count of bases not matched to a gene: 8. The CDR3 runs to 15 residues. CDR1 MNHNS and CDR2 SASEGT come from the germline V gene. Construction of the TCR beta libraries employed iRepertoire HTBI primers in conjunction with Arm-PCR of CDR3 regions. TCRdb used MiXCR to reprocess the multiplex PCR reads, holding one entry per CDR3 protein. Counted here are about 440,000 distinct CDR3 sequences, roughly 15% occurring once; the ten biggest clones make up about a quarter. The data were also submitted as part of a second study, on T cells in Graves' hyperthyroidism and ophthalmopathy. From that second work: Every diagnosis used clinical symptoms, serum thyroxine and TRAb, thyroid ultrasound and orbital computed tomography.

The chain employs TRBV6-1 and TRBJ2-1; TRBD1 matches at 10 bases. This TCR was sampled from a woman under 30 with Graves disease. This material consisted of peripheral blood mononuclear cells (PBMCs), taken at new diagnosis, from a patient treated with antithyroid drugs. This CDR3 is CASRYPGQGSNEQFF. CDR3 coding DNA: TGTGCCAGCAGGTATCCGGGACAGGGGTCCAATGAGCAGTTCTTC.